Listed below are T cell receptor beta chains from one sample, sequenced in a study of spatial heterogeneity in lung cancer. TCRdb reanalysed the 5' RACE reads using MiXCR and keeps one entry per CDR3 protein. The data show 3,000 to 3,500 distinct CDR3 sequences, more than 5% seen once. Specimen: lung tumor tissue, collected at surgery. The source is a male donor with early-stage non-small cell lung cancer. CDR3s include the opening cysteine and the closing phenylalanine or tryptophan. D genes are given only for firm matches. Size is stated for part of the rows, as once, few or many counts, or as a class when the clone is expanded.

d_call: -; j_call: TRBJ1-1; v_call: TRBV7-8; clone_size: many; cdr3_aa: CASRFGTASEAFF; cdr3_nt: TGTGCCAGCAGATTCGGGACGGCAAGTGAAGCTTTCTTT
d_call: TRBD1; j_call: TRBJ2-7; v_call: TRBV29-1; clone_size: medium-sized; cdr3_aa: CSVAQGGDEQYF; cdr3_nt: TGCAGCGTTGCGCAAGGGGGCGACGAGCAGTACTTC
d_call: TRBD1; j_call: TRBJ1-1; v_call: TRBV12-3/TRBV12-4; clone_size: many; cdr3_aa: CASSGPGQGALAFF; cdr3_nt: TGTGCCAGCAGCGGACCGGGACAGGGGGCCCTCGCTTTCTTT
d_call: -; j_call: TRBJ2-5; v_call: TRBV5-4; clone_size: many; cdr3_aa: CASSSQGWTQYF; cdr3_nt: TGTGCCAGCAGCTCCCAGGGCTGGACCCAGTACTTC
d_call: TRBD1; j_call: TRBJ2-2; v_call: TRBV14; clone_size: many; cdr3_aa: CASSLLDRASGELFF; cdr3_nt: TGTGCCAGCAGCCTACTGGACAGGGCGTCCGGGGAGCTGTTTTTT
d_call: -; j_call: TRBJ2-2; v_call: TRBV7-6; clone_size: medium-sized; cdr3_aa: CASSLLASRAGELFF; cdr3_nt: TGTGCCAGCAGCTTACTGGCTAGCCGGGCCGGGGAGCTGTTTTTT
d_call: -; j_call: TRBJ2-1; v_call: TRBV5-1; clone_size: -; cdr3_aa: CASRHEGSSYNEQFF; cdr3_nt: TGCGCCAGCAGGCACGAGGGGAGCTCCTACAATGAGCAGTTCTTC
d_call: TRBD2; j_call: TRBJ2-1; v_call: TRBV24-1; clone_size: medium-sized; cdr3_aa: CATSDTGTSGRFDNEQFF; cdr3_nt: TGTGCCACCAGTGATACCGGGACTAGCGGGAGATTCGACAATGAGCAGTTCTTC
d_call: -; j_call: TRBJ1-6; v_call: TRBV7-8; clone_size: medium-sized; cdr3_aa: CASSLTGPNSPLHF; cdr3_nt: TGTGCCAGCAGCTTAACAGGGCCGAATTCACCCCTCCACTTT
d_call: TRBD2; j_call: TRBJ2-1; v_call: TRBV20-1; clone_size: many; cdr3_aa: CSAEREGPSNEQFF; cdr3_nt: TGCAGTGCTGAGCGGGAGGGGCCTTCGAATGAGCAGTTCTTC
d_call: TRBD2; j_call: TRBJ2-4; v_call: TRBV27; clone_size: medium-sized; cdr3_aa: CASRQKPGLAGQIAKNIQYF; cdr3_nt: TGTGCCAGCAGACAGAAACCGGGACTAGCGGGACAGATAGCCAAAAACATTCAGTACTTC
d_call: -; j_call: TRBJ2-7; v_call: TRBV12-3/TRBV12-4; clone_size: many; cdr3_aa: CASKGEGTLSEQYF; cdr3_nt: TGTGCCAGCAAGGGCGAGGGGACATTAAGCGAGCAGTACTTC
d_call: TRBD1; j_call: TRBJ2-5; v_call: TRBV6-7; clone_size: -; cdr3_aa: CAKPRDRYQETQYF; cdr3_nt: TGTGCCAAACCCCGGGACAGATACCAAGAGACCCAGTACTTC
d_call: -; j_call: TRBJ1-2; v_call: TRBV30; clone_size: many; cdr3_aa: CAWSASRTDRRNGYTF; cdr3_nt: TGTGCCTGGAGTGCCTCTAGGACGGACCGTCGCAATGGCTACACCTTC
d_call: TRBD2; j_call: TRBJ2-7; v_call: TRBV2; clone_size: -; cdr3_aa: CASTGTSSYEQYF; cdr3_nt: TGTGCCAGCACTGGGACTAGCTCCTACGAGCAGTACTTC
d_call: TRBD1; j_call: TRBJ1-1; v_call: TRBV5-5; clone_size: medium-sized; cdr3_aa: CASSLHLRAIPGTGNTEAFF; cdr3_nt: TGTGCCAGCAGCTTGCACTTACGGGCCATTCCCGGGACAGGGAACACTGAAGCTTTCTTT
d_call: TRBD2; j_call: TRBJ2-1; v_call: TRBV12-3/TRBV12-4; clone_size: medium-sized; cdr3_aa: CASSRAGGYFEQFF; cdr3_nt: TGTGCCAGCAGTAGGGCGGGAGGATACTTTGAGCAGTTCTTC
d_call: TRBD2; j_call: TRBJ2-3; v_call: TRBV29-1; clone_size: medium-sized; cdr3_aa: CSVSGTSPDTQYF; cdr3_nt: TGCAGCGTTTCCGGGACTAGCCCCGATACGCAGTATTTT
d_call: -; j_call: TRBJ1-4; v_call: TRBV6-1; clone_size: medium-sized; cdr3_aa: CASSERLFQEKLFF; cdr3_nt: TGTGCCAGCAGTGAAAGGCTGTTTCAGGAAAAACTGTTTTTT
d_call: TRBD1; j_call: TRBJ1-5; v_call: TRBV19; clone_size: -; cdr3_aa: CASKDRGNQPQHF; cdr3_nt: TGTGCCAGTAAGGACAGGGGAAATCAGCCCCAGCATTTT
d_call: -; j_call: TRBJ2-7; v_call: TRBV3-1; clone_size: medium-sized; cdr3_aa: CASSPSRKTEQYF; cdr3_nt: TGTGCCAGCAGCCCCTCCCGGAAGACGGAGCAGTACTTC
d_call: -; j_call: TRBJ2-5; v_call: TRBV20-1; clone_size: medium-sized; cdr3_aa: CSARGTSATYQETQYF; cdr3_nt: TGCAGTGCTCGCGGGACCTCCGCAACTTACCAAGAGACCCAGTACTTC
d_call: -; j_call: TRBJ1-2; v_call: TRBV28; clone_size: medium-sized; cdr3_aa: CASSPPTVSSYGYTF; cdr3_nt: TGTGCCAGCAGTCCACCGACAGTATCAAGCTATGGCTACACCTTC
d_call: -; j_call: TRBJ2-1; v_call: TRBV7-2; clone_size: medium-sized; cdr3_aa: CASSLVRQHNEQFF; cdr3_nt: TGTGCCAGCAGCTTAGTCCGACAACACAATGAGCAGTTCTTC
d_call: -; j_call: TRBJ1-3; v_call: TRBV28; clone_size: large; cdr3_aa: CASLRAASGNTIYF; cdr3_nt: TGTGCCAGCCTACGCGCTGCCTCTGGAAACACCATATATTTT
d_call: TRBD1; j_call: TRBJ2-4; v_call: TRBV7-9; clone_size: -; cdr3_aa: CASSLGDRNERDIQYF; cdr3_nt: TGTGCCAGCAGCTTAGGGGACAGGAATGAGCGGGACATTCAGTACTTC
d_call: -; j_call: TRBJ2-5; v_call: TRBV7-9; clone_size: large; cdr3_aa: CASSTWLQETQYF; cdr3_nt: TGTGCCAGCAGTACCTGGCTTCAAGAGACCCAGTACTTC
d_call: -; j_call: TRBJ2-4; v_call: TRBV10-3; clone_size: -; cdr3_aa: CAISGDTADDIQYF; cdr3_nt: TGTGCCATCAGTGGGGACACCGCCGACGACATTCAGTACTTC
d_call: TRBD2; j_call: TRBJ2-1; v_call: TRBV5-1; clone_size: medium-sized; cdr3_aa: CASSPGLAEQFF; cdr3_nt: TGCGCCAGCAGCCCGGGACTAGCGGAGCAGTTCTTC
d_call: -; j_call: TRBJ2-2; v_call: TRBV4-3; clone_size: many; cdr3_aa: CASSQETVANTGELFF; cdr3_nt: TGCGCCAGCAGCCAAGAAACCGTCGCGAACACCGGGGAGCTGTTTTTT
d_call: TRBD1; j_call: TRBJ1-5; v_call: TRBV7-8; clone_size: -; cdr3_aa: CASSGHGDSRNQPQHF; cdr3_nt: TGTGCCAGCAGCGGACATGGGGACAGCCGCAATCAGCCCCAGCATTTT
d_call: -; j_call: TRBJ1-2; v_call: TRBV30; clone_size: medium-sized; cdr3_aa: CAWSVHGEFGYTF; cdr3_nt: TGTGCCTGGAGTGTACATGGGGAGTTTGGCTACACCTTC
d_call: -; j_call: TRBJ2-5; v_call: TRBV20-1; clone_size: medium-sized; cdr3_aa: CSAGQGETQYF; cdr3_nt: TGCAGTGCCGGACAAGGGGAGACCCAGTACTTC
d_call: -; j_call: TRBJ1-5; v_call: TRBV3-1; clone_size: medium-sized; cdr3_aa: CASSQGQFNQPQHF; cdr3_nt: TGTGCCAGCAGCCAAGGACAGTTTAATCAGCCCCAGCATTTT
d_call: -; j_call: TRBJ1-1; v_call: TRBV6-5; clone_size: medium-sized; cdr3_aa: CASSYSTQGTTEAFF; cdr3_nt: TGTGCCAGCAGTTACTCGACTCAGGGGACCACTGAAGCTTTCTTT
d_call: -; j_call: TRBJ2-5; v_call: TRBV7-9; clone_size: medium-sized; cdr3_aa: CASSRTGAGETQYF; cdr3_nt: TGTGCCAGCAGCCGGACGGGGGCAGGGGAGACCCAGTACTTC
d_call: -; j_call: TRBJ1-4; v_call: TRBV7-2; clone_size: many; cdr3_aa: CASSSRATNEKLFF; cdr3_nt: TGTGCCAGCAGCTCCCGGGCAACTAATGAAAAACTGTTTTTT
d_call: TRBD1; j_call: TRBJ1-2; v_call: TRBV7-2; clone_size: medium-sized; cdr3_aa: CASSRNSGQALYGYTF; cdr3_nt: TGTGCCAGCAGCCGAAATTCGGGACAGGCGCTCTATGGCTACACCTTC
d_call: TRBD2; j_call: TRBJ2-2; v_call: TRBV2; clone_size: medium-sized; cdr3_aa: CASTRLAPNTGELFF; cdr3_nt: TGTGCCAGCACAAGACTAGCGCCGAACACCGGGGAGCTGTTTTTT
d_call: -; j_call: TRBJ2-5; v_call: TRBV18; clone_size: few; cdr3_aa: CASSPFGGSGEAQYF; cdr3_nt: TGTGCCAGCTCACCATTCGGTGGAAGTGGAGAGGCCCAGTACTTC
d_call: -; j_call: TRBJ1-1; v_call: TRBV20-1; clone_size: medium-sized; cdr3_aa: CSASGGSAEAFF; cdr3_nt: TGCAGTGCTAGTGGGGGGAGCGCTGAAGCTTTCTTT
d_call: -; j_call: TRBJ2-2; v_call: TRBV5-1; clone_size: medium-sized; cdr3_aa: CASREGNAGELFF; cdr3_nt: TGCGCCAGCAGGGAGGGCAACGCCGGGGAGCTGTTTTTT
d_call: -; j_call: TRBJ2-3; v_call: TRBV20-1; clone_size: medium-sized; cdr3_aa: CSALRVETDTQYF; cdr3_nt: TGCAGTGCTTTAAGGGTTGAAACAGATACGCAGTATTTT
d_call: -; j_call: TRBJ1-1; v_call: TRBV4-2; clone_size: medium-sized; cdr3_aa: CASSPLRATEAFF; cdr3_nt: TGTGCCAGCAGCCCCCTCAGGGCCACTGAAGCTTTCTTT
d_call: TRBD2; j_call: TRBJ2-1; v_call: TRBV20-1; clone_size: many; cdr3_aa: CSASGGGVVYNEQFF; cdr3_nt: TGCAGTGCCTCCGGGGGGGGAGTAGTATACAATGAGCAGTTCTTC
d_call: TRBD2; j_call: TRBJ2-2; v_call: TRBV7-9; clone_size: medium-sized; cdr3_aa: CASSRTSGTANTGELFF; cdr3_nt: TGTGCCAGCAGCCGGACTAGCGGCACCGCGAACACCGGGGAGCTGTTTTTT
d_call: -; j_call: TRBJ1-5; v_call: TRBV5-1; clone_size: -; cdr3_aa: CANPGGGATNQPQHF; cdr3_nt: TGCGCCAACCCCGGAGGGGGGGCTACTAATCAGCCCCAGCATTTT
d_call: TRBD1; j_call: TRBJ1-2; v_call: TRBV2; clone_size: few; cdr3_aa: CASRGTGWNYGYTF; cdr3_nt: TGTGCCAGCAGGGGGACAGGATGGAACTATGGCTACACCTTC
d_call: TRBD1; j_call: TRBJ1-6; v_call: TRBV14; clone_size: large; cdr3_aa: CASSRPGQRNSPLHF; cdr3_nt: TGTGCCAGCAGCCGGCCGGGACAGAGAAATTCACCCCTCCACTTT
d_call: -; j_call: TRBJ2-1; v_call: TRBV11-1; clone_size: -; cdr3_aa: CASRRSNEQFF; cdr3_nt: TGTGCCAGCAGGAGGAGCAATGAGCAGTTCTTC